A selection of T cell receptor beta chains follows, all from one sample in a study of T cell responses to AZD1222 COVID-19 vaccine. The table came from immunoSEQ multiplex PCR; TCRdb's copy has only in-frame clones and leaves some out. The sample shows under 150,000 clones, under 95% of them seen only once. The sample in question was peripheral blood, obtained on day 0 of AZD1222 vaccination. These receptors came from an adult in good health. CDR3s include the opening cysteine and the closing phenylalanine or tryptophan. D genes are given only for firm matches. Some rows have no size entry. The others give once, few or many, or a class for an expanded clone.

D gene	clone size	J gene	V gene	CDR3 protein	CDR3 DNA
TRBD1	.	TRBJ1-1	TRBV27	CASNPGGNTEAFF	TGTGCCAGCAACCCAGGGGGGAACACTGAAGCTTTCTTT
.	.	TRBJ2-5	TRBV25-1	CASSDPTGGQETQYF	TGTGCCAGCAGCGACCCGACCGGGGGCCAAGAGACCCAGTACTTC
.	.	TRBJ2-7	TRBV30	CAWRAGALYEQYF	TGTGCCTGGAGAGCCGGGGCTCTCTACGAGCAGTACTTC
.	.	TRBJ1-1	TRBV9	CASSRGDYTEAFF	TGTGCCAGCAGCAGGGGCGACTACACTGAAGCTTTCTTT
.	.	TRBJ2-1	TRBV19	CASSIWAGNEQFF	TGTGCCAGTAGTATTTGGGCGGGGAATGAGCAGTTCTTC
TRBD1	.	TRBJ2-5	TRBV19	CASIQPEGQGPQETQYF	TGTGCCAGTATCCAACCCGAGGGACAGGGGCCCCAAGAGACCCAGTACTTC
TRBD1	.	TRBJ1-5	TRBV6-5	CASSLGQGFNQPQHF	TGTGCCAGCAGCCTCGGACAGGGGTTCAATCAGCCCCAGCATTTT
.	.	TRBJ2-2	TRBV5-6	CASTFSRVGSGELFF	TGTGCCAGCACCTTTAGTAGGGTCGGGTCCGGGGAGCTGTTTTTT
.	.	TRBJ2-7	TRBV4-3	CASSQERVGPIGSYEQYF	TGCGCCAGCAGCCAGGAACGGGTAGGGCCTATAGGCTCCTACGAGCAGTACTTC
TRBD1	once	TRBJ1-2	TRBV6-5	CASSRDSPSYGYTF	TGTGCCAGTAGCCGGGACAGCCCAAGCTATGGCTACACCTTC
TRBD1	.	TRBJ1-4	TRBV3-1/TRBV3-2	CASSQRSGGVEKLFF	TGTGCCAGCAGCCAACGATCAGGGGGGGTCGAAAAACTGTTTTTT
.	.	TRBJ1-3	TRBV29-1	CSVAGGAKGNTIYF	TGCAGCGTGGCCGGGGGGGCGAAGGGAAACACCATATATTTT
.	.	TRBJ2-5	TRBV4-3	CASSQDRGGGETQYF	TGCGCCAGCAGCCAAGATAGAGGAGGGGGAGAGACCCAGTACTTC
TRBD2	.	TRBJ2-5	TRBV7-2	CASSSHTRGEETQYF	TGTGCCAGCAGCTCCCACACCCGGGGGGAAGAGACCCAGTACTTC
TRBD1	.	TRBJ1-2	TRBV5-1	CASSPGQGSYGYTF	TGCGCCAGCAGCCCCGGACAGGGAAGCTATGGCTACACCTTC
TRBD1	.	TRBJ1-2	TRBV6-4	CASSDTEGAGYTF	TGTGCCAGCAGCGATACGGAGGGGGCTGGCTACACCTTC
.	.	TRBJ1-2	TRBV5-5	CASSLGRGGENYGYTF	TGTGCCAGCAGCTTGGGCAGGGGAGGGGAGAACTATGGCTACACCTTC
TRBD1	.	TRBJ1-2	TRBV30	CAGRLRGTNYGYTF	TGTGCCGGCCGCCTCAGGGGGACTAACTATGGCTACACCTTC
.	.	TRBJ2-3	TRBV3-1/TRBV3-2	CASSQGLVTDTQYF	TGTGCCAGCAGCCAAGGATTGGTAACAGATACGCAGTATTTT
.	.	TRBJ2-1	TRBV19	CASSIAERFGGYNEQFF	TGTGCCAGTAGTATAGCGGAGCGGTTTGGTGGGTACAATGAGCAGTTCTTC
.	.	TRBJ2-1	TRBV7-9	CASKAGWGNEQFF	TGTGCCAGCAAGGCAGGGTGGGGTAATGAGCAGTTCTTC
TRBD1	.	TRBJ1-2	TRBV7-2	CASSRTGISGYTF	TGTGCCAGCAGTCGGACAGGGATCAGTGGCTACACCTTC
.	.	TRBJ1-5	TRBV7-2	CASSLEGGRGNQPQHF	TGTGCCAGCAGCCTTGAGGGGGGGAGGGGCAATCAGCCCCAGCATTTT
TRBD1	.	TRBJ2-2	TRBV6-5	CASKPGQGDTGELFF	TGTGCCAGCAAACCGGGACAGGGGGACACCGGGGAGCTGTTTTTT
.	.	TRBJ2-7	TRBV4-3	CASSQDPGIPYEQYF	TGCGCCAGCAGCCAAGATCCCGGGATCCCCTACGAGCAGTACTTC
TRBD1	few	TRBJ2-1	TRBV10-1	CASSESGGTGQFF	TGCGCCAGCAGTGAGTCTGGGGGGACAGGGCAGTTCTTC
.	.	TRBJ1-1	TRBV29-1	CSPTLMNTEAFF	TGCAGCCCGACACTCATGAACACTGAAGCTTTCTTT
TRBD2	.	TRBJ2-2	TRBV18	CASSPLAGSDTGELFF	TGTGCCAGCTCACCTCTAGCGGGATCCGACACCGGGGAGCTGTTTTTT
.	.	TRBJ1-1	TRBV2	CASSWPPRPLDTEAFF	TGTGCCAGCTCCTGGCCCCCCCGACCACTAGACACTGAAGCTTTCTTT
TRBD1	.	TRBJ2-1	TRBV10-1	CASSGGTGRNEQFF	TGCGCCAGCAGTGGTGGGACAGGGCGCAATGAGCAGTTCTTC
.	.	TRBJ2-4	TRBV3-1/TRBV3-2	CASSQGGKNIQYF	TGTGCCAGCAGCCAAGGTGGAAAAAACATTCAGTACTTC
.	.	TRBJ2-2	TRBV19	CASSIEGGSNTGELFF	TGTGCCAGTAGTATAGAAGGGGGATCGAACACCGGGGAGCTGTTTTTT
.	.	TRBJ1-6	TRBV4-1	CASSGTRGGSPLHF	TGCGCCAGCAGCGGGACAAGGGGTGGTTCACCCCTCCACTTT
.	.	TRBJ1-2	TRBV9	CASSKEQPVYGYTF	TGTGCCAGCAGCAAGGAACAGCCTGTCTATGGCTACACCTTC
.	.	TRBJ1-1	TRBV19	CASSMGPGGDGTGEAFF	TGTGCCAGTAGTATGGGCCCTGGGGGGGACGGAACAGGTGAAGCTTTCTTT
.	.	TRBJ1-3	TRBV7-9	CASSLELAGFAGNTIYF	TGTGCCAGCAGCTTAGAACTCGCAGGGTTCGCTGGAAACACCATATATTTT
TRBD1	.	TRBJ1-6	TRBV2	CATGTGNSPLHF	TGTGCCACCGGGACAGGGAATTCACCCCTCCACTTT
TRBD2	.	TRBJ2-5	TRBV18	CASSPGTSRETQYF	TGTGCCAGCTCACCCGGGACTAGCAGAGAGACCCAGTACTTC
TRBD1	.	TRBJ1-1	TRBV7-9	CASSIHRGTNTEAFF	TGTGCCAGCAGCATTCACAGGGGCACTAACACTGAAGCTTTCTTT
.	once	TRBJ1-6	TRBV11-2	CASTLTFSSPLHF	TGTGCCAGCACCCTGACCTTCTCCTCACCCCTCCACTTT